The 14 T cell receptor beta chains listed next were all sequenced from one sample in a study of cytomegalovirus exposure and HLA in healthy donors. Use of 60 Vbeta and 13 Jbeta primers characterized the PCR. Using immunoSEQ multiplex PCR, the repertoire was profiled, and TCRdb retains in-frame clones only, with some absent. The data show hundreds of thousands of clones, 65% to 75% seen once. The sequencing sample was made of PBMCs. The receptors were sampled from a woman in her twenties or thirties in good health and CMV-seronegative.

The sample holds one count of this clone. In DNA, the CDR3 is TGTGCCAGCAGCTTCCGCAGCGAGCAGTACTTC. Translating it yields CASSFRSEQYF. This chain uses TRBV5-5 with TRBJ2-7; D remains unclear. The germline gives CDR1 SGHKS, CDR2 YYEKEE (reference sequence). The CDR3 runs to 11 residues. V gave up 2 bases and J gave up 6 bases, with 6 bases separating them.

The chain employs TRBV13 and TRBJ2-7, with 12 bases that match TRBD2. The length of the CDR3 is 15 residues. Germline V lookup: CDR1 PRHDT, CDR2 FYEKMQ (reference sequence). J gave up 3 bases and V 4 bases, and 4 bases lay outside the gene matches. The CDR3: CASSSSGLAGYEQYF. The CDR3 region has the DNA TGTGCCAGCAGCTCGTCGGGACTAGCGGGCTACGAGCAGTACTTC.

This rearrangement joins TRBV9 to TRBJ2-1; the match to TRBD2 covers 13 bases. CDR1 SGDLS and CDR2 YYNGEE come from the germline V gene. There are 17 residues in the CDR3. V lost 2 bases and J lost 3; bases outside the gene matches: 5. In DNA, the CDR3 is TGTGCCAGCAGCGTCGGGACTAGCGGGAACATCTACAATGAGCAGTTCTTC. Its translation is CASSVGTSGNIYNEQFF.

The chain has TRBV5-4 and TRBJ1-1, with a tentative D call TRBD1 (6 bases). Germline lookup yields CDR1 SGHNT and CDR2 YYREEE (reference sequence). The CDR3 runs to 14 residues. Trimming removed 3 bases at V and 3 bases at J, with 12 bases between. CDR3 residues: CASSWGGGDTEAFF. Written as DNA, the CDR3 is TGTGCCAGCAGCTGGGGAGGGGGGGACACTGAAGCTTTCTTT.

The chain combines TRBV4-1 with TRBJ2-3, with TRBD2 as a possible D gene (5 bases). The CDR3 is 15 residues long. Germline V gene data show CDR1 as MGHRA and CDR2 as YSYEKL. Trimming removed 4 bases from V and 0 bases from J, with 11 bases in between. The CDR3 loop is CASSPGLLSTDTQYF. CDR3 nucleotide sequence: TGCGCCAGCAGCCCCGGACTTCTAAGCACAGATACGCAGTATTTT.

This clone showed up just a few times. The chain links TRBV13 to TRBJ2-3, with 9 bases that match TRBD2. J lost 3 bases, V lost 5 bases, and 12 bases had no gene match. Germline V gene data show CDR1 as PRHDT and CDR2 as FYEKMQ (reference sequence). This CDR3 comprises 17 residues. The DNA for the CDR3 is TGTGCCAGCAGCCCAGGGACTAGCCCCTTTGGTACAGATACGCAGTATTTT. Translating it yields CASSPGTSPFGTDTQYF. Full variable domain (rest looked up from reference TRBV13 and TRBJ2-3): AAGVIQSPRHLIKEKRETATLKCYPIPRHDTVYWYQQGPGQDPQFLISFYEKMQSDKGSIPDRFSAQQFSDYHSELNMSSLELGDSALYFCASSPGTSPFGTDTQYFGPGTRLTVL.

This clone has more than one count but fewer than ten. DNA of the CDR3: TGTGCCTGGAGTGCAGGGGGAAACACCATATATTTT. Translating it yields CAWSAGGNTIYF. The chain has TRBV30 and TRBJ1-3; a weak D match, TRBD1 (5 bases). The CDR3 is made up of 12 amino acids. V was pared by 1 base and J by 4 bases, with 5 bases between. Germline CDR1 is GTSNPN and CDR2 is SVGIG (reference sequence).

J is TRBJ2-2 and V is TRBV29-1; no firm D call. Germline V gives CDR1 SQVTM, CDR2 ANQGSEA. This CDR3 is built from 10 residues. The V gene lost 6 bases and the J gene lost 7 bases, with 6 bases spanning the gap. The CDR3 reads CSVYIGELFF. The DNA of the CDR3 is TGCAGCGTCTATATCGGGGAGCTGTTTTTT.

As for this clone: At one of its ends the junction is not consistent with the germline gene, which may arise from a read error. The chain links TRBV4-1 to TRBJ2-3; D possibly corresponds to TRBD2 (6 bases). CDR1 is MGHRA, CDR2 YSYEKL, per germline. There are 15 residues in the CDR3. The CDR3 spells CASSPQGGSTDAQYF. CDR3 sequence (DNA): TGCGCCAGCAGCCCCCAGGGAGGCAGCACAGATGCGCAGTATTTT.

This clone was recorded only once. The genes are TRBV13 and TRBJ1-1, with D possibly TRBD1 on 5 matching bases. This CDR3 is 14 amino acids long. Trimming removed 8 bases from V and 1 base from J, with 14 bases in between. Germline-derived CDR1 and CDR2 are PRHDT and FYEKMQ (reference sequence). CDR3: CASALQAANTEAFF. The CDR3 region has the DNA TGTGCCAGCGCTTTACAGGCAGCGAACACTGAAGCTTTCTTT.

This chain joins TRBV30 and TRBJ2-5; 10 bases agree with TRBD1. Germline CDR1 reads GTSNPN; CDR2 reads SVGIG (reference sequence). The CDR3 has 12 amino acids. CDR3 protein: CAWDRGGETQYF. CDR3 sequence (DNA): TGTGCTTGGGACAGGGGAGGAGAGACCCAGTACTTC.

This clone has only a few counts. The rearrangement uses TRBV4-1 and TRBJ1-3; D remains ambiguous. The CDR3 is made up of 16 amino acids. The V end was cut by 4 bases, the J end by 3 bases, with 16 bases between. Looked up from germline, CDR1 is MGHRA and CDR2 is YSYEKL. In DNA form, the CDR3 reads TGCGCCAGCAGCCCCCTTAGACTAATACGTGGAAACACCATATATTTT. It translates to CASSPLRLIRGNTIYF.

The gene calls are TRBV6-6 and TRBJ1-5; no clear D gene. Trimming shortened V by 2 bases and J by 6 bases, and 11 bases separated the two germline ends. This CDR3 spans 14 amino acids. Germline-derived CDR1 and CDR2 are MNHNY and SVGAGI (reference sequence). CDR3 sequence reads: CASSYGERGQPQHF. In nucleotides, the CDR3 is TGTGCCAGCAGTTACGGTGAACGGGGTCAGCCCCAGCATTTT.

The J gene is TRBJ2-1, the V gene TRBV4-1; 7 nucleotides match TRBD2. V was clipped by 4 bases and J by 4 bases; unmatched bases: 4. Germline CDR1 reads MGHRA; CDR2 reads YSYEKL. This CDR3 has 14 residues. The DNA of the CDR3 is TGCGCCAGCAGCCGACTAGCAGATTACAATGAGCAGTTCTTC. This sequence encodes CASSRLADYNEQFF.